One sample yielded the 4 T cell receptor beta chains listed below, sequenced in a study of T cells in Graves' hyperthyroidism and ophthalmopathy. Using RNA transcripts as the source, TCR beta CDR3 regions were amplified. Primed by the HTBI set, a first-round RT-PCR was run on the TCR CDR3. TCRdb recomputed calls from the multiplex PCR reads with MiXCR, one row per CDR3 protein. There are approximately 480,000 distinct CDR3 sequences in the sample; roughly 20% occur only once, and around a quarter lies in the top ten. Sequenced material: blood. The source is a man aged 18 to 30 with Graves' hyperthyroidism.

This clonotype appeared a few times. The chain employs TRBV5-6 and TRBJ2-6; tentative D call: TRBD1 (5 bases). The CDR3 runs 16 residues. Trimming shortened V by 5 bases and J by 0 bases, and 12 bases separated the two germline ends. Germline V gene sequence: CDR1 SGHDT, CDR2 YYEEEE. The CDR3 bases are TGTGCCAGCAGGGGCCTCAGGGACTCTGGGGCCAACGTCCTGACTTTC. Translation: CASRGLRDSGANVLTF.

This clonotype was counted many times. The chain employs TRBV6-2 or TRBV6-3 and TRBJ2-4; no clear D. Trimming took off 7 bases at V and 1 base at J, with 14 bases between the two ends. This CDR3 has 15 amino acids. The germline V gene has CDR1 MNHEY and CDR2 SVGEGT. CDR3 nucleotide sequence: TGTGCCAGCACGGGTATAGAATTTGCCAAAAACATTCAGTACTTC. Translated, it gives CASTGIEFAKNIQYF.

This clonotype came up a few times. The chain employs TRBV5-5 and TRBJ2-7; either TRBD1 or TRBD2 may fit D (6 bases each). The length of the CDR3 is 15 residues. Germline V gene sequence: CDR1 SGHKS, CDR2 YYEKEE (reference sequence). The V end was cut by 0 bases, the J end by 4 bases, with 14 bases between. The DNA of the CDR3 is TGTGCCAGCAGCTTGGTAAGGAGGGGGAATTACGAGCAGTACTTC. This gives the protein CASSLVRRGNYEQYF.

J is TRBJ1-1 and V is TRBV10-3; D is perhaps TRBD1 (5 bases). V was clipped by 2 bases and J by 7 bases, with 14 bases between them. In germline, CDR1 is ENHRY, CDR2 SYGVKD. The CDR3 contains 14 residues. CDR3 sequence (DNA): TGTGCCATCAGTGAGCCGCCGGGACGGCTTGAAGCTTTCTTT. Amino acid sequence: CAISEPPGRLEAFF.